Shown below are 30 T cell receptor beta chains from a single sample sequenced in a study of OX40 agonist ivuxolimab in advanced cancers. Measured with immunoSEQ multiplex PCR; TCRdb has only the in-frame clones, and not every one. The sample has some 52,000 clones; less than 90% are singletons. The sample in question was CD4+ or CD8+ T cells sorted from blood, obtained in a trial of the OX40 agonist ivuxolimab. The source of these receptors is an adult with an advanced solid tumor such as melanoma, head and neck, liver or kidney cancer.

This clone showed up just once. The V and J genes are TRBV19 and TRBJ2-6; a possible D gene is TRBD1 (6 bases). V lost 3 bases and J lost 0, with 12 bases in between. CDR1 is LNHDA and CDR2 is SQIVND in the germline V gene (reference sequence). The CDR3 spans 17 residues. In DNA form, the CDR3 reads TGTGCCAGTAGTATCGAAGGACAGACCTCTGGGGCCAACGTCCTGACTTTC. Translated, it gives CASSIEGQTSGANVLTF. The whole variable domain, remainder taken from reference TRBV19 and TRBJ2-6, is DGGITQSPKYLFRKEGQNVTLSCEQNLNHDAMYWYRQDPGQGLRLIYYSQIVNDFQKGDIAEGYSVSREKKESFPLTVTSAQKNPTAFYLCASSIEGQTSGANVLTFGAGSRLTVL.

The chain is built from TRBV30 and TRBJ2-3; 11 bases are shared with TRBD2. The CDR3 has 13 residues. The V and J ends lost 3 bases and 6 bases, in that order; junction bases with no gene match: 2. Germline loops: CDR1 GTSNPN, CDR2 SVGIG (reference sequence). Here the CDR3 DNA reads TGTGCCTGGAGACTAGCGGGGGTTGATACGCAGTATTTT. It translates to CAWRLAGVDTQYF.

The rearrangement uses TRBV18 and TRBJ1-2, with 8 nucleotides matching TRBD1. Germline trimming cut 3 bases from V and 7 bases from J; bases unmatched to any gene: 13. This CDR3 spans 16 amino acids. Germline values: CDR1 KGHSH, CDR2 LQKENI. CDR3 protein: CASSPKAFQGAAGYTF. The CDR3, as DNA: TGTGCCAGCTCACCTAAAGCGTTTCAGGGGGCTGCTGGCTACACCTTC. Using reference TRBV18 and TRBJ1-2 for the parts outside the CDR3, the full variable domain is NAGVMQNPRHLVRRRGQEARLRCSPMKGHSHVYWYRQLPEEGLKFMVYLQKENIIDESGMPKERFSAEFPKEGPSILRIQQVVRGDSAAYFCASSPKAFQGAAGYTFGSGTRLTVV.

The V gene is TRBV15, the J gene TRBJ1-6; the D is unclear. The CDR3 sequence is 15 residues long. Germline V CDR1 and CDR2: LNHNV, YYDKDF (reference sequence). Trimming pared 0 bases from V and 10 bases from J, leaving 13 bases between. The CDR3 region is CATSRDPVGGSPLHF. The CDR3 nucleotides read TGTGCCACCAGCAGAGATCCCGTAGGAGGATCACCCCTCCACTTT.

CDR3 in amino acids: CASSSPGHEAFF. The CDR3, as DNA: TGCGCCAGCAGCTCCCCGGGACACGAAGCTTTCTTT. This chain links TRBV5-1 with TRBJ1-1, with TRBD1 as a possible D gene (6 bases). Trimming left V 3 bases short and J 8 bases short, with 11 bases between. The CDR3 sequence is 12 residues long. Per the germline V gene, CDR1 is SGHRS and CDR2 is YFSETQ.

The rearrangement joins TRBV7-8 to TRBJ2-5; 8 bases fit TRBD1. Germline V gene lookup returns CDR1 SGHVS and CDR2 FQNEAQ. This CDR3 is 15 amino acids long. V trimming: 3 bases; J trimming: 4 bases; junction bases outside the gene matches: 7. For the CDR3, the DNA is TGTGCCAGCAGCTTCGGGACAGGAAGGGGAGAGACCCAGTACTTC. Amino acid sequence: CASSFGTGRGETQYF.

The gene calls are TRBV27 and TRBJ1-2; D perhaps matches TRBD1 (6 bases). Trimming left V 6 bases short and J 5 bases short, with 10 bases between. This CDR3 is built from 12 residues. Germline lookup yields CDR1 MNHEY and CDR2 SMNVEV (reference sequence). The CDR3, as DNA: TGTGCCAGCAGGGGGGCCTGGTATGGCTACACCTTC. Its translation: CASRGAWYGYTF.

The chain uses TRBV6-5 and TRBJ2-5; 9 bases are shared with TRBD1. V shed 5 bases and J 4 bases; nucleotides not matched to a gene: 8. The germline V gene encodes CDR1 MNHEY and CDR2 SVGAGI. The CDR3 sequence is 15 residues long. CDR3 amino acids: CASSRTGVNRETQYF. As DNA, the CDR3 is TGTGCCAGCAGTCGGACAGGGGTAAATCGAGAGACCCAGTACTTC.

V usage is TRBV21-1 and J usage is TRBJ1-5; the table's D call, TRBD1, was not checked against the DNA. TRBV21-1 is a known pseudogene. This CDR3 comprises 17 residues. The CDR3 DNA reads TGTGCCAGCAGCAAGGGGGGACAGGGGGTTAGCAATCAGCCCCAGCATTTT. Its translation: CASSKGGQGVSNQPQHF.

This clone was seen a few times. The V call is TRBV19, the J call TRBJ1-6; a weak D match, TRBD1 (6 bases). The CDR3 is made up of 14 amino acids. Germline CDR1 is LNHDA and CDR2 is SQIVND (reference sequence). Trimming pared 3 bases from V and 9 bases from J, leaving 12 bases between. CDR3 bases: TGTGCCAGTAGTATCGGGGGCGTTGGTTCACCCCTCCACTTT. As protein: CASSIGGVGSPLHF.

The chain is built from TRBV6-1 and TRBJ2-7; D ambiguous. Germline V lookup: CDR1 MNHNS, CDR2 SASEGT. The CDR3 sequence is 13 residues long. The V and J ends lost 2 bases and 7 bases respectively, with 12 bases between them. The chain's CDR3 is CASSESAVGEQYF. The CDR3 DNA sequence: TGTGCCAGCAGTGAATCGGCAGTCGGAGAGCAGTACTTC.

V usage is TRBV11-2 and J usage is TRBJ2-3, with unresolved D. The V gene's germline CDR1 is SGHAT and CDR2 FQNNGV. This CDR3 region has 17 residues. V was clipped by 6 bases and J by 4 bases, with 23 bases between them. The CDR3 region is CASRRLTGSIQADTQYF. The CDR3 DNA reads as TGTGCCAGCAGACGCCTTACCGGGTCTATCCAGGCAGATACGCAGTATTTT. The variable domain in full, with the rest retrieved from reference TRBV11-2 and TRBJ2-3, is EAGVAQSPRYKIIEKRQSVAFWCNPISGHATLYWYQQILGQGPKLLIQFQNNGVVDDSQLPKDRFSAERLKGVDSTLKIQPAKLEDSAVYLCASRRLTGSIQADTQYFGPGTRLTVL.

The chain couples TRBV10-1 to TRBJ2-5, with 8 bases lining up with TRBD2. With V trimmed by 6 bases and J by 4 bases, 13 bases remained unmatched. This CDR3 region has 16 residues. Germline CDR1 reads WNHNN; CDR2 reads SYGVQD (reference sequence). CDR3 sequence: CASSPGRGATRETQYF. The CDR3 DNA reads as TGCGCCAGCAGCCCCGGGAGGGGGGCGACACGAGAGACCCAGTACTTC.

The CDR3 sequence: CASRPRGAVWTPLHF. CDR3 in DNA: TGTGCCAGCAGGCCCCGGGGGGCGGTATGGACACCCCTCCACTTT. The chain couples TRBV6-1 to TRBJ1-6, with D perhaps matching TRBD1 (6 bases). The CDR3 length is 15 residues. Germline CDR1 MNHNS, CDR2 SASEGT. V was trimmed by 6 bases and J by 11 bases, leaving 20 bases between them.

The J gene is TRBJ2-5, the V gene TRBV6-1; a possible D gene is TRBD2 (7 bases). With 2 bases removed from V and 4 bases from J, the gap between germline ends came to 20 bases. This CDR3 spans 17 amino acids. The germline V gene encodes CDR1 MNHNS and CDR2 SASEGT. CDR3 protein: CASSERQGRVGRETQYF. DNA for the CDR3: TGTGCCAGCAGTGAACGGCAGGGGAGGGTGGGTAGAGAGACCCAGTACTTC.

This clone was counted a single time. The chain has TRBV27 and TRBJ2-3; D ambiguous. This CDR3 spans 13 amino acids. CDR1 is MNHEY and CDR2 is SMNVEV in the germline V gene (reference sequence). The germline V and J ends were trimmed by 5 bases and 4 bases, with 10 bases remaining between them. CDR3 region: CASSVTWADTQYF. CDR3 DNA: TGTGCCAGCAGTGTTACCTGGGCAGATACGCAGTATTTT.

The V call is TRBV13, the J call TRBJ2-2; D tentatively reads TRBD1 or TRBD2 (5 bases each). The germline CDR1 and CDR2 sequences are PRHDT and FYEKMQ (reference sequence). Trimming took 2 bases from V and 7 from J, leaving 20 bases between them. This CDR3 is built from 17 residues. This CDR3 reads CASSLPPSRGLNGELFF. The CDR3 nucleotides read TGTGCCAGCAGCTTACCCCCCTCGAGGGGTTTAAACGGGGAGCTGTTTTTT.

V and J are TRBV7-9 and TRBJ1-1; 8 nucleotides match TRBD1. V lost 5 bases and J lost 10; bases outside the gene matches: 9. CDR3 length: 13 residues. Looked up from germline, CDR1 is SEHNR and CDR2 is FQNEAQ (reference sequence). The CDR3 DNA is TGTGCCAGCAGCCAAAAGGACAGGGAGGCAGCTTTCTTT. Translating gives CASSQKDREAAFF. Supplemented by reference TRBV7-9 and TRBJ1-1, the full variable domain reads DTGVSQNPRHKITKRGQNVTFRCDPISEHNRLYWYRQTLGQGPEFLTYFQNEAQLEKSRLLSDRFSAERPKGSFSTLEIQRTEQGDSAMYLCASSQKDREAAFFGQGTRLTVV.

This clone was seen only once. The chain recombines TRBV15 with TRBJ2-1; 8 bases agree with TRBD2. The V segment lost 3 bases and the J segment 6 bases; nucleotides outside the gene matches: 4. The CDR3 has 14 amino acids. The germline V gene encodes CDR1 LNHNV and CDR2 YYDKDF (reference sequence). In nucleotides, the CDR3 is TGTGCCACCAGCAGGGCGGGGGGAGGCAATGAGCAGTTCTTC. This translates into CATSRAGGGNEQFF.

The CDR3 loop is CASSPWVIPSTDTQYF. Here the CDR3 DNA reads TGTGCCAGCTCACCGTGGGTAATACCTAGCACAGATACGCAGTATTTT. The gene calls are TRBV18 and TRBJ2-3; D unclear. This CDR3 is built from 16 residues. Trimming removed 3 bases from V and 0 bases from J, with 13 bases in between. Per the germline V gene, CDR1 is KGHSH and CDR2 is LQKENI.

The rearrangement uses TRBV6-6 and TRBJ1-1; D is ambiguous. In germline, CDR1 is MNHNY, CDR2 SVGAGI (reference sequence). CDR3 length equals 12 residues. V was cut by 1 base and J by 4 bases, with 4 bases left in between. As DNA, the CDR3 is TGTGCCAGCAGTTACTGGGGCACTGAAGCTTTCTTT. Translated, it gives CASSYWGTEAFF.

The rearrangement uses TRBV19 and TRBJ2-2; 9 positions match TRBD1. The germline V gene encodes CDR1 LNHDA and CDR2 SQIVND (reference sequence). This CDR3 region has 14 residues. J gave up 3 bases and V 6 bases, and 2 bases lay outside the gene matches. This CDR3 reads CASRRDRDTGELFF. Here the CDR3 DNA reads TGTGCCAGTAGGAGGGACAGGGACACCGGGGAGCTGTTTTTT.

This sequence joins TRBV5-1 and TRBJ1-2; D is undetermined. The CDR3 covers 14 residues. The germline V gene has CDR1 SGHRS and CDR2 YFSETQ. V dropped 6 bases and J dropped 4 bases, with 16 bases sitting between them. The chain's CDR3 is CASTALRGSYGYTF. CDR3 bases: TGCGCCAGCACCGCCCTGCGGGGTTCCTATGGCTACACCTTC.

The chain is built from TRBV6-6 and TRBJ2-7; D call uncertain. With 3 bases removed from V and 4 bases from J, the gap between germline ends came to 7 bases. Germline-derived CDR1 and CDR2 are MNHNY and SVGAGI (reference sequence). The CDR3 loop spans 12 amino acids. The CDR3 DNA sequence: TGTGCCAGCAGTTATGGGGTTTACGAGCAGTACTTC. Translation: CASSYGVYEQYF.

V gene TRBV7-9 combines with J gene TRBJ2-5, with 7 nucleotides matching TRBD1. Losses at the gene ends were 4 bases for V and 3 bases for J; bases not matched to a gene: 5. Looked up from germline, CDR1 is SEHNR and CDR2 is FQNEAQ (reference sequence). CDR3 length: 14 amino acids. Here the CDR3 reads CASSSRDRKETQYF. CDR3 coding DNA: TGTGCCAGCAGCTCGAGGGACAGAAAAGAGACCCAGTACTTC.

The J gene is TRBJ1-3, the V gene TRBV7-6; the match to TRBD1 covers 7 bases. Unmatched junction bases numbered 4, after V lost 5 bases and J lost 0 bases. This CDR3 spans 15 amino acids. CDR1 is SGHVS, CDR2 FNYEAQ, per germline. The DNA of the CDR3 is TGTGCCAGCAGCCTGGGACAGAGCTCTGGAAACACCATATATTTT. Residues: CASSLGQSSGNTIYF.

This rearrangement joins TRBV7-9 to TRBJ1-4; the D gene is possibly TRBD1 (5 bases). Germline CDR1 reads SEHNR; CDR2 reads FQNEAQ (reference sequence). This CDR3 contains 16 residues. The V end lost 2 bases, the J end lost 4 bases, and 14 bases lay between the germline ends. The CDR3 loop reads CASSLYLGRDNEKLFF. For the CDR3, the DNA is TGTGCCAGCAGCTTATATTTAGGCAGGGATAATGAAAAACTGTTTTTT.

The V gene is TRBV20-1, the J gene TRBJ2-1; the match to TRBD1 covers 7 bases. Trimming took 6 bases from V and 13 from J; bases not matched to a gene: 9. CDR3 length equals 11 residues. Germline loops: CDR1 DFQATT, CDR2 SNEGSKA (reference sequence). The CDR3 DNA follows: TGCAGTGCCTCGACAGGGTTGGATCAGTTCTTC. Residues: CSASTGLDQFF.

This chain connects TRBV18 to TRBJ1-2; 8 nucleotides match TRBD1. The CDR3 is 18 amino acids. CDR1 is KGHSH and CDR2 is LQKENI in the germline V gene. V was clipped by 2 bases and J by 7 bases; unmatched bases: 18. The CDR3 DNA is TGTGCCAGCTCACCATTTGAATCAGTGGACAGGGTTAGCTCTGGCTACACCTTC. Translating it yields CASSPFESVDRVSSGYTF.

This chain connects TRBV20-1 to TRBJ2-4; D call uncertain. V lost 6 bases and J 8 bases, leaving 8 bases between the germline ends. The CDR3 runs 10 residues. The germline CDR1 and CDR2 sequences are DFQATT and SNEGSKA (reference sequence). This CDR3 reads CSAKADIQYF. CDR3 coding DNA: TGCAGTGCCAAAGCTGACATTCAGTACTTC.